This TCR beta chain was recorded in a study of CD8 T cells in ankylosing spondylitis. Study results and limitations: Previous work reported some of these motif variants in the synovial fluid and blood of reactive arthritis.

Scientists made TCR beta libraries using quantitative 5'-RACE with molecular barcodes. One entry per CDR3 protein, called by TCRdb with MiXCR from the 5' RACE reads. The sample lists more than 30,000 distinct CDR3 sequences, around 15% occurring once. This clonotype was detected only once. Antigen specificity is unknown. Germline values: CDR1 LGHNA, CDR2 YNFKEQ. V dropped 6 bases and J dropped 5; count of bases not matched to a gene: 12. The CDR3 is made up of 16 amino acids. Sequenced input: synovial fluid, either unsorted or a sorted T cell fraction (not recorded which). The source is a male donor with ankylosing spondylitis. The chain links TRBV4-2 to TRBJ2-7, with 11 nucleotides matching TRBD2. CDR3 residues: CASSRDPSGGFNEQYF. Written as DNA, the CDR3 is TGTGCCAGCAGTAGAGACCCTAGCGGGGGGTTCAACGAGCAGTACTTC.